The 27 T cell receptor beta chains in this list originate from one sample, sequenced in a study of OX40 agonist ivuxolimab in advanced cancers. Sequenced by immunoSEQ multiplex PCR; TCRdb stores in-frame clones only, minus some. The repertoire consists of 100,000 to 150,000 clones, with 80% to 95% occurring once and the leading ten covering around 0.81%. The specimen was CD4+ or CD8+ T cells sorted from blood, collected in a trial of the OX40 agonist ivuxolimab. The receptors shown here come from an adult with an advanced solid tumor such as melanoma, head and neck, liver or kidney cancer.

This chain uses TRBV28 with TRBJ2-4, with D uncertain. V was pared by 4 bases and J by 7 bases, with 11 bases between. CDR1 MDHEN and CDR2 SYDVKM come from the germline V gene. This CDR3 region has 13 residues. The CDR3, as DNA: TGTGCCAGCAGTTCCCCCGGACCGAACATTCAGTACTTC. Residues: CASSSPGPNIQYF.

The genes are TRBV6-6 and TRBJ1-3; TRBD1 aligns across 7 bases. This CDR3 region has 14 residues. CDR1 MNHNY and CDR2 SVGAGI come from the germline V gene (reference sequence). V shed 5 bases and J 6 bases; nucleotides not matched to a gene: 7. The DNA for the CDR3 is TGTGCCAGCAGTGTGGGACAGAGGGAAAACACCATATATTTT. It encodes CASSVGQRENTIYF.

In this sample, this clone turned up once. As DNA, the CDR3 is TGTGCCTGGAGTCCCCCCACTAGGCCGGGCGGGGAGCTGTTTTTT. This encodes CAWSPPTRPGGELFF. This chain uses TRBV30 with TRBJ2-2; possibly TRBD2 for D (5 bases). Trimming stripped 2 bases from V and 7 bases from J, with 17 bases between. In germline, CDR1 is GTSNPN, CDR2 SVGIG (reference sequence). The CDR3 is 15 residues long.

The V call is TRBV18, the J call TRBJ2-3; 9 bases line up with TRBD1. V lost 1 base, J lost 2 bases, and 4 bases stayed unmatched. Germline V gene lookup returns CDR1 KGHSH and CDR2 LQKENI. This CDR3 contains 16 residues. The DNA of the CDR3 is TGTGCCAGCTCACCACGACAGGGGGGGAACACAGATACGCAGTATTTT. Encoded protein: CASSPRQGGNTDTQYF.

Comment on this clone: One junction end does not reproduce the germline sequence, and a read error may be involved. The chain links TRBV5-4 to TRBJ1-1; TRBD1 might be the D (5 bases). CDR3 size: 15 residues. Germline values: CDR1 SGHNT, CDR2 YYREEE (reference sequence). The CDR3 reads CASSQSEVGDTEAFF. The CDR3, as DNA: TGCGCCAGCAGCCAATCGGAGGTAGGGGACACTGAAGCTTTCTTT.

The CDR3 loop reads CASGTIRGNTIYF. CDR3 coding DNA: TGTGCTAGTGGGACGATCAGGGGTAACACCATATATTTT. The chain is built from TRBV12-5 and TRBJ1-3; tentative D call: TRBD1 (6 bases). In germline, CDR1 is LGHNT, CDR2 FRNRAP. The length of the CDR3 is 13 residues. Trimming left V 6 bases short and J 7 bases short, with 13 bases between.

This clone was detected only a few times. In DNA form, the CDR3 reads TGTGCCAGCAGCGCCCAAGAGTACAATGAGCAGTTCTTC. As protein: CASSAQEYNEQFF. The V call is TRBV9, the J call TRBJ2-1, with D uncertain. CDR1 SGDLS and CDR2 YYNGEE come from the germline V gene. With 3 bases removed from V and 4 bases from J, the gap between germline ends came to 8 bases. The CDR3 runs to 13 residues.

The rearrangement joins TRBV5-1 to TRBJ2-7, with TRBD1 matching over 7 bases. Losses at the gene ends were 4 bases for V and 2 bases for J; bases not matched to a gene: 3. Germline CDR1 and CDR2: SGHRS and YFSETQ. The CDR3 is 13 amino acids. The CDR3 protein is CASSAGQAYEQYF. DNA for the CDR3: TGCGCCAGCAGCGCCGGACAGGCCTACGAGCAGTACTTC.

V gene TRBV10-3 combines with J gene TRBJ1-2, with 7 bases fitting TRBD1. V trimming: 6 bases; J trimming: 1 base; junction bases outside the gene matches: 8. Germline assignment: CDR1 ENHRY and CDR2 SYGVKD. There are 15 residues in the CDR3. CDR3 residues: CAIRDMGQINYGYTF. CDR3 nucleotides: TGTGCCATCAGAGATATGGGACAGATTAACTATGGCTACACCTTC.

The V gene is TRBV15, the J gene TRBJ2-7; D is unresolved. The CDR3 sequence is 14 residues long. The V end lost 5 bases, the J end lost 2 bases, and 13 bases lay between the germline ends. Germline-derived CDR1 and CDR2 are LNHNV and YYDKDF (reference sequence). The CDR3 here is CATSPRTEAYEQYF. The CDR3 DNA reads TGTGCCACCAGCCCTCGAACCGAAGCCTACGAGCAGTACTTC.

This chain joins TRBV19 and TRBJ1-3, with D unresolved. The CDR3 sequence is 17 residues long. The V gene's germline CDR1 is LNHDA and CDR2 SQIVND (reference sequence). V shed 1 base and J shed 0 bases, with 13 bases lying between them. CDR3 in DNA: TGTGCCAGTAGTATAGGGGCCGGGCAGCTCTCTGGAAACACCATATATTTT. Protein: CASSIGAGQLSGNTIYF.

CDR3: CASAGVAGPNEQFF. The CDR3 nucleotides are TGTGCCAGCGCCGGAGTAGCGGGACCCAATGAGCAGTTCTTC. This sequence joins TRBV7-3 and TRBJ2-1, with TRBD2 matching 8 bases. With 8 bases clipped from V and 6 bases from J, the junction kept 9 bases outside the gene matches. The CDR3 is 14 residues long. Germline V gene data show CDR1 as SGHTA and CDR2 as FQGTGA.

The chain is built from TRBV25-1 and TRBJ2-1, with D hard to call. Germline V CDR1 and CDR2: MGHDK, SYGVNS. The CDR3 consists of 16 residues. Trimming pared 3 bases from V and 0 bases from J, leaving 12 bases between. Written as DNA, the CDR3 is TGTGCCAGCAGTGACCCGACTGTAAGCTCCTACAATGAGCAGTTCTTC. It codes for CASSDPTVSSYNEQFF.

The V and J genes are TRBV28 and TRBJ2-2; 8 positions agree with TRBD2. V dropped 4 bases and J dropped 2; count of bases not matched to a gene: 6. Germline CDR1 is MDHEN and CDR2 is SYDVKM. The length of the CDR3 is 16 residues. CDR3 amino acids: CASSSRGGPNTGELFF. CDR3 nucleotide sequence: TGTGCCAGCAGTTCCCGGGGGGGCCCTAACACCGGGGAGCTGTTTTTT.

The V and J genes are TRBV11-3 and TRBJ2-3; TRBD2 aligns across 11 bases. Germline values: CDR1 SGHNT, CDR2 YENEEA. This CDR3 has 15 residues. The V segment lost 0 bases and the J segment 5 bases; nucleotides outside the gene matches: 1. CDR3 loop: CASSLDTSGRDTQYF. The CDR3 DNA sequence: TGTGCCAGCAGCTTAGACACTAGCGGGAGAGATACGCAGTATTTT. Looking up the rest from reference TRBV11-3 and TRBJ2-3 gives the full variable domain: EAGVVQSPRYKIIEKKQPVAFWCNPISGHNTLYWYLQNLGQGPELLIRYENEEAVDDSQLPKDRFSAERLKGVDSTLKIQPAELGDSAVYLCASSLDTSGRDTQYFGPGTRLTVL.

In DNA, the CDR3 is TGTGCCAGCAGTTACTCCCCCGGGTCCTACGAGCAGTACTTC. Translation: CASSYSPGSYEQYF. This chain joins TRBV6-6 and TRBJ2-7; D is uncertain. V was cut by 0 bases and J by 1 base, with 7 bases left in between. The CDR3 extends over 14 amino acids. Germline loops: CDR1 MNHNY, CDR2 SVGAGI (reference sequence).

DNA of the CDR3: TGTGCCAGCAGTTACTCGATGGGGGGGGGAACTGAAGCTTTCTTT. The encoded protein is CASSYSMGGGTEAFF. V usage is TRBV6-5 and J usage is TRBJ1-1; TRBD1 might be the D (5 bases). The CDR3 is 15 amino acids. Germline V CDR1 and CDR2: MNHEY, SVGAGI. V lost 0 bases to trimming and J lost 5 bases, with 13 bases between them.

CDR3 protein: CASTPPGSEGEQYF. The CDR3, as DNA: TGTGCCAGCACCCCGCCAGGGTCAGAGGGCGAGCAGTACTTC. The chain recombines TRBV9 with TRBJ2-7, with D perhaps given as TRBD1 or TRBD2 (5 bases each). The CDR3 spans 14 residues. Trimming pared 6 bases from V and 6 bases from J, leaving 19 bases between. CDR1 and CDR2 (germline): SGDLS, YYNGEE.

J is TRBJ1-1 and V is TRBV7-9; 8 bases align to TRBD1. V was pared by 6 bases and J by 8 bases, with 8 bases of the junction left unmatched. The length of the CDR3 is 13 residues. CDR1 SEHNR and CDR2 FQNEAQ come from the germline V gene (reference sequence). The CDR3 DNA reads TGTGCCAGCAGGTCAGGGGGCCCGGAGGAAGCTTTCTTT. It yields the protein CASRSGGPEEAFF.

The chain has TRBV19 and TRBJ1-1; 7 bases agree with TRBD1. The J segment lost 6 bases and the V segment lost 1 base, leaving 5 bases of the junction unmatched. The germline CDR1 and CDR2 sequences are LNHDA and SQIVND (reference sequence). The CDR3 is made up of 14 amino acids. The DNA of the CDR3 is TGTGCCAGTAGTATAGTTCGGGACAGCCCTGAAGCTTTCTTT. Its translation is CASSIVRDSPEAFF.

The chain joins TRBV5-1 to TRBJ2-1, with 10 bases aligning to TRBD2. CDR3 size: 13 residues. With V trimmed by 6 bases and J by 6 bases, 3 bases remained unmatched. Germline-derived CDR1 and CDR2 are SGHRS and YFSETQ. The CDR3 coding sequence is TGCGCCAGCACCTGGACTAGCGGCAATGAGCAGTTCTTC. Its translation: CASTWTSGNEQFF.

The genes are TRBV3-1 (or the pseudogene TRBV3-2) and TRBJ1-5, with D hard to call. Trimming stripped 8 bases from V and 15 bases from J, with 8 bases between. CDR3 length equals 8 residues. CDR1 is LGHDT and CDR2 is YNNKEL in the germline V gene (reference sequence). CDR3: CASCPLHF. In DNA, the CDR3 is TGTGCCAGCTGTCCCTTGCATTTT.

This chain uses TRBV18 with TRBJ1-1; D gene ambiguous. The germline V gene encodes CDR1 KGHSH and CDR2 LQKENI. The CDR3 is made up of 14 amino acids. V was shortened by 3 bases and J by 1 base, with 9 bases between the two germline ends. The DNA of the CDR3 is TGTGCCAGCTCACCGCCTCCGAGGAACACTGAAGCTTTCTTT. It is translated as CASSPPPRNTEAFF.

V is TRBV19 and J is TRBJ1-3; 8 positions match TRBD1. The CDR3 has 15 residues. Germline V gene lookup returns CDR1 LNHDA and CDR2 SQIVND (reference sequence). The trim removed 7 bases at V and 6 bases at J, leaving 11 bases unmatched. CDR3 sequence: CASTSDRVLQNTIYF. The CDR3 bases are TGTGCCAGTACGTCGGACAGGGTCCTCCAAAACACCATATATTTT.

This chain's CDR3 is CASSFSRRNEKLFF. Written as DNA, the CDR3 is TGTGCCAGCAGCTTCTCCAGGCGTAATGAAAAACTGTTTTTT. This chain uses TRBV13 with TRBJ1-4; D uncertain. The CDR3 length is 14 residues. Trimming pared 3 bases from V and 4 bases from J, leaving 9 bases between. The germline gives CDR1 PRHDT, CDR2 FYEKMQ (reference sequence).

The chain couples TRBV15 to TRBJ2-1, with 7 bases fitting TRBD1. The J segment lost 3 bases and the V segment lost 0 bases, leaving 2 bases of the junction unmatched. Per germline, CDR1 LNHNV and CDR2 YYDKDF (reference sequence). The CDR3 sequence is 15 residues long. CDR3 residues: CATSREDRVYNEQFF. The CDR3 DNA is TGTGCCACCAGCAGAGAAGACAGGGTCTACAATGAGCAGTTCTTC. The whole variable domain, remainder taken from reference TRBV15 and TRBJ2-1, is DAMVIQNPRYQVTQFGKPVTLSCSQTLNHNVMYWYQQKSSQAPKLLFHYYDKDFNNEADTPDNFQSRRPNTSFCFLDIRSPGLGDTAMYLCATSREDRVYNEQFFGPGTRLTVL.

J is TRBJ2-7 and V is TRBV18; the match to TRBD2 covers 8 bases. V lost 3 bases, J lost 3 bases, and 10 bases stayed unmatched. The CDR3 runs 16 residues. Germline-derived CDR1 and CDR2 are KGHSH and LQKENI. Here the CDR3 DNA reads TGTGCCAGCTCACCTGAGACTAGCGCGAGGATCTACGAGCAGTACTTC. Residues: CASSPETSARIYEQYF. The full variable domain, its missing parts supplied by reference TRBV18 and TRBJ2-7, is NAGVMQNPRHLVRRRGQEARLRCSPMKGHSHVYWYRQLPEEGLKFMVYLQKENIIDESGMPKERFSAEFPKEGPSILRIQQVVRGDSAAYFCASSPETSARIYEQYFGPGTRLTVT.